Each of the 21 T cell receptor beta chains below was sequenced from the same sample in a study of CD8 T cells in Susac syndrome. When the RNA was reverse transcribed, random hexamers were used with an input of roughly 0.5 to 1 ug. TCRdb called the immunoSEQ multiplex PCR reads again in MiXCR, with one record for every CDR3 protein. The repertoire holds about 100,000 distinct CDR3 sequences, with about 95% as singletons. Sequenced sample: CD8+ T cells from PBMCs. The receptors originated from a human donor with Susac syndrome.

This clonotype was observed a single time. The gene calls are TRBV3-1 and TRBJ1-2, with 8 bases lining up with TRBD1. Per germline, CDR1 LGHDT and CDR2 YNNKEL (reference sequence). The CDR3 covers 14 residues. Trimming removed 1 base from V and 7 bases from J; junction bases left unmatched: 5. The CDR3 region has the DNA TGTGCCAGCAGCCAAGTTCAGGGGGCCGGTGGCTACACCTTC. It specifies CASSQVQGAGGYTF.

The J gene is TRBJ2-5, the V gene TRBV3-1; possible D gene TRBD2, 6 bases. In germline, CDR1 is LGHDT, CDR2 YNNKEL (reference sequence). V was clipped by 0 bases and J by 3 bases, with 11 bases between them. This CDR3 is built from 15 residues. CDR3 bases: TGTGCCAGCAGCCAAGACGGGACTTATAAAGAGACCCAGTACTTC. Protein product: CASSQDGTYKETQYF.

The chain combines TRBV5-6 with TRBJ1-2; 8 nucleotides align to TRBD1. Trimming at V came to 1 base and at J to 4 bases, leaving 3 bases not matched to a gene. Germline V gene data show CDR1 as SGHDT and CDR2 as YYEEEE. CDR3 length: 14 residues. This CDR3 reads CASSLYRGAYGYTF. The CDR3 DNA reads TGTGCCAGCAGCTTGTACAGGGGGGCCTATGGCTACACCTTC.

The chain employs TRBV27 and TRBJ1-2; TRBD1 is a possible D gene (5 bases). V was clipped by 2 bases and J by 0 bases, with 16 bases between them. Germline assignment: CDR1 MNHEY and CDR2 SMNVEV (reference sequence). This CDR3 is 17 amino acids long. DNA for the CDR3: TGTGCCAGCAGTTTACAGCCCCCGGGGGGAGCTAACTATGGCTACACCTTC. Amino acids: CASSLQPPGGANYGYTF.

CDR3 sequence reads: CSASGTDPNQPQHF. CDR3 sequence (DNA): TGCAGCGCTTCCGGGACAGATCCGAATCAGCCCCAGCATTTT. This chain uses TRBV29-1 with TRBJ1-5; TRBD1 agrees at 7 bases. The CDR3 loop spans 14 amino acids. The germline gives CDR1 SQVTM, CDR2 ANQGSEA. Trimming cost V 7 bases and J 4 bases; bases outside gene matches: 10.

The J gene is TRBJ2-7, the V gene TRBV5-1, with 8 positions matching TRBD1. This CDR3 has 14 residues. Germline V lookup: CDR1 SGHRS, CDR2 YFSETQ. V shed 4 bases, J shed 0 bases, and the junction held 3 bases outside the gene matches. The CDR3, as DNA: TGCGCCAGCAGCATTACAGGGGGCTCCTACGAGCAGTACTTC. It is translated as CASSITGGSYEQYF.

This chain joins TRBV7-3 and TRBJ2-4; no reliable D call. Trimming took off 5 bases at V and 1 base at J, with 15 bases between the two ends. The CDR3 loop spans 16 amino acids. Germline CDR1 reads SGHTA; CDR2 reads FQGTGA. The CDR3 loop reads CASSPLPVTAKNIQYF. Written as DNA, the CDR3 is TGTGCCAGCAGCCCCCTCCCGGTTACCGCCAAAAACATTCAGTACTTC.

The V and J genes are TRBV29-1 and TRBJ2-5, with D possibly being TRBD1 (6 bases). This CDR3 spans 13 amino acids. Looked up from germline, CDR1 is SQVTM and CDR2 is ANQGSEA. The V gene lost 6 bases and the J gene lost 5 bases, with 16 bases spanning the gap. The CDR3 sequence is CSVRGILMETQYF. The CDR3 DNA is TGCAGCGTCAGGGGAATACTTATGGAGACCCAGTACTTC. The entire variable domain, with the rest obtained from reference TRBV29-1 and TRBJ2-5, is as follows: SAVISQKPSRDICQRGTSLTIQCQVDSQVTMMFWYRQQPGQSLTLIATANQGSEATYESGFVIDKFPISRPNLTFSTLTVSNMSPEDSSIYLCSVRGILMETQYFGPGTRLLVL.

The V gene is TRBV30, the J gene TRBJ1-2; the D gene is possibly TRBD1 (5 bases). The CDR3 runs to 15 residues. Trimming left V 4 bases short and J 4 bases short, with 19 bases between. In germline, CDR1 is GTSNPN, CDR2 SVGIG (reference sequence). CDR3 DNA: TGTGCCTGGATATACAGGCCCCTACTAGGCTATGGCTACACCTTC. It translates to CAWIYRPLLGYGYTF.

The chain employs TRBV20-1 and TRBJ1-1, with D unresolved. Germline loops: CDR1 DFQATT, CDR2 SNEGSKA (reference sequence). V was pared by 3 bases and J by 10 bases, with 15 bases between. This CDR3 has 12 residues. This CDR3 is CSASGATRGAFF. The CDR3 region has the DNA TGCAGTGCTAGCGGCGCCACCCGGGGAGCTTTCTTT.

The chain uses TRBV4-2 and TRBJ1-1, with a possible D match to TRBD1 (5 bases). The CDR3 has 14 amino acids. V was clipped by 6 bases and J by 3 bases, with 14 bases between them. Looked up from germline, CDR1 is LGHNA and CDR2 is YNFKEQ. The CDR3 nucleotides read TGTGCCAGCAGACGTCCCATGGGGGACACTGAAGCTTTCTTT. Residues: CASRRPMGDTEAFF.

This chain links TRBV20-1 with TRBJ2-1; D possibly matches TRBD1 or TRBD2 (5 bases each). Trimming took 6 bases from V and 9 from J, leaving 9 bases between them. In germline, CDR1 is DFQATT, CDR2 SNEGSKA (reference sequence). This CDR3 contains 10 residues. The CDR3 DNA follows: TGCAGTGCCACTAGGGGTGAGCAGTTCTTC. Protein: CSATRGEQFF.

The genes are TRBV20-1 and TRBJ2-1; 14 positions match TRBD2. Germline CDR1 and CDR2: DFQATT and SNEGSKA (reference sequence). Trimming cost V 1 base and J 7 bases; bases outside gene matches: 30. The length of the CDR3 is 24 residues. CDR3 sequence reads: CSARGRILGLAGERTYGGLNEQFF. DNA of the CDR3: TGCAGTGCTAGAGGCAGAATACTGGGACTAGCGGGAGAAAGAACCTACGGGGGGCTTAATGAGCAGTTCTTC.

The chain carries TRBV29-1 and TRBJ2-7, with TRBD1 identical over 9 bases. The ends lost 7 bases at V and 0 bases at J; junction bases unmatched: 7. CDR1 is SQVTM, CDR2 ANQGSEA, per germline. The CDR3 runs 14 residues. The CDR3 region is CSAQTGGSSYEQYF. CDR3 sequence (DNA): TGCAGCGCACAGACAGGGGGGAGCTCCTACGAGCAGTACTTC.

This clonotype was detected once. The chain joins TRBV11-2 to TRBJ2-7; D may be TRBD1 (6 bases). CDR1 and CDR2 (germline): SGHAT, FQNNGV. CDR3 size: 13 residues. The germline V and J ends were trimmed by 4 bases and 4 bases, with 11 bases remaining between them. CDR3 sequence (DNA): TGTGCCAGCAGCTCTACGGGACAATACGAGCAGTACTTC. It codes for CASSSTGQYEQYF.

This chain uses TRBV29-1 with TRBJ1-1, with D tentatively TRBD1 (6 bases). The CDR3 extends over 12 amino acids. Germline V gene lookup returns CDR1 SQVTM and CDR2 ANQGSEA. V lost 6 bases, J lost 7 bases, and 15 bases lay in between. CDR3 region: CSVKEGVGEAFF. The DNA for the CDR3 is TGCAGCGTAAAGGAGGGGGTAGGTGAAGCTTTCTTT.

The chain joins TRBV28 to TRBJ2-4, with 14 nucleotides matching TRBD2. V shed 6 bases and J 1 base; nucleotides not matched to a gene: 8. Germline-derived CDR1 and CDR2 are MDHEN and SYDVKM. The CDR3 is 18 residues long. CDR3 sequence (DNA): TGTGCCAGCAGCCCGGGACTAGCGGGAGTTAGGGCCAAAAACATTCAGTACTTC. Protein sequence: CASSPGLAGVRAKNIQYF.

Within the sample, this clonotype is medium-sized (0.01 to 0.1%). The chain recombines TRBV27 with TRBJ1-5; a possible D gene is TRBD1 (5 bases). This CDR3 comprises 14 residues. V was cut by 5 bases and J by 6 bases, with 14 bases left in between. Germline loops: CDR1 MNHEY, CDR2 SMNVEV (reference sequence). CDR3 residues: CASSPHPRGQPQHF. CDR3 coding DNA: TGTGCCAGCAGTCCCCACCCAAGGGGTCAGCCCCAGCATTTT.

The chain is built from TRBV11-3 and TRBJ2-1; TRBD1 agrees at 10 bases. The CDR3 length is 15 residues. Germline V gives CDR1 SGHNT, CDR2 YENEEA. The V and J ends lost 0 bases and 8 bases, in that order; junction bases with no gene match: 4. The CDR3 reads CASSLEGQGWDEQFF. The CDR3 DNA reads TGTGCCAGCAGCTTAGAGGGACAGGGGTGGGATGAGCAGTTCTTC.

The chain couples TRBV9 to TRBJ1-1, with D possibly being TRBD1 (6 bases). The germline CDR1 and CDR2 sequences are SGDLS and YYNGEE. There are 14 residues in the CDR3. Trimming left V 5 bases short and J 3 bases short, with 14 bases between. For the CDR3, the DNA is TGTGCCAGCAGTACAGGGAGTTGGGACACTGAAGCTTTCTTT. Amino acid sequence: CASSTGSWDTEAFF.

The chain combines TRBV25-1 with TRBJ2-7, with 8 nucleotides matching TRBD2. The trim removed 2 bases at V and 2 bases at J, leaving 2 bases unmatched. This CDR3 spans 14 amino acids. Germline V gives CDR1 MGHDK, CDR2 SYGVNS. The CDR3 sequence is CASSETGGAYEQYF. CDR3 DNA sequence: TGTGCCAGCAGTGAAACCGGGGGGGCCTACGAGCAGTACTTC.